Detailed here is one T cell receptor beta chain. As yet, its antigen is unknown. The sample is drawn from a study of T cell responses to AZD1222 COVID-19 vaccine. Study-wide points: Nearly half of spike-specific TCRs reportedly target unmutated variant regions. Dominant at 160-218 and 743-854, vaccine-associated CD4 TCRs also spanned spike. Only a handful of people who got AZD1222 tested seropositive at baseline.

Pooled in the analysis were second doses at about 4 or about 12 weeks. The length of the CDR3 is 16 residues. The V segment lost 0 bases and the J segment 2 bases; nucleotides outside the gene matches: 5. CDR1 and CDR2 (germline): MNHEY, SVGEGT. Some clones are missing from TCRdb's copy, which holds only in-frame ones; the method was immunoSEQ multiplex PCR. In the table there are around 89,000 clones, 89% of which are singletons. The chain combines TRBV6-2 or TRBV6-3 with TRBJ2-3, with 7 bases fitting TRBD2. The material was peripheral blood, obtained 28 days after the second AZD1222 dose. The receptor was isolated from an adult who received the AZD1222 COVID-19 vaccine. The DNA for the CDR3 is TGTGCCAGCAGTTACTCTACGGGGGGTCACACAGATACGCAGTATTTT. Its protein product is CASSYSTGGHTDTQYF.